Sequencing of this T cell receptor beta chain was carried out in a study of blood T cell repertoires in COVID-19. Study information: Acute and convalescent COVID-19 samples came from the United States, Italy and Spain.

Patients at the Seattle site were enrolled during active infection and followed longitudinally. Sequencing was performed with immunoSEQ multiplex PCR; in TCRdb, only in-frame clones are kept and a portion is missing. Of 200,000 to 250,000 clones detected, more than 80% appear once; the ten largest clones hold roughly 3%. This CDR3 spans 15 amino acids. V lost 3 bases to trimming and J lost 7 bases; unmatched junction nucleotides: 8. Germline CDR1 and CDR2: KGHSH and LQKENI. This chain connects TRBV18 to TRBJ1-2; 10 bases are shared with TRBD1. Input material: peripheral blood. The source is a man aged 30 to 39 with COVID-19, enrolled during active disease. The CDR3 nucleotides are TGTGCCAGCTCACCCTCGGACAGGGGGAATTCTGGCTACACCTTC. Protein product: CASSPSDRGNSGYTF.